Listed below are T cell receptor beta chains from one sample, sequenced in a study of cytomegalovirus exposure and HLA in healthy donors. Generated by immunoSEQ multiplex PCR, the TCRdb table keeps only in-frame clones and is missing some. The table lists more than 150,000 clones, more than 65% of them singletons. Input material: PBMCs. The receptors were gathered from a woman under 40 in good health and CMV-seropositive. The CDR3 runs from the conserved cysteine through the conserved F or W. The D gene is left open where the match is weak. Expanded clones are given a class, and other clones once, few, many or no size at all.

CDR3nt: TGTGCCAGCAGCCTCCGGGACAGCCAAGAGACCCAGTACTTC; CDR3aa: CASSLRDSQETQYF; d_gene: TRBD1; j_gene: TRBJ2-5; v_gene: TRBV27; abundance: .
CDR3nt: TGCAGCTTGGGACTAGCGGGAGGTGAGACCCAGTACTTC; CDR3aa: CSLGLAGGETQYF; d_gene: TRBD2; j_gene: TRBJ2-5; v_gene: TRBV29-1; abundance: .
CDR3nt: TGTGCCAGCAGCCTTGGACTGACACCGGGAGAGCAGTTCTTC; CDR3aa: CASSLGLTPGEQFF; d_gene: .; j_gene: TRBJ2-1; v_gene: TRBV7-2; abundance: .
CDR3nt: TGTGCCGTTCAGGGGACCACCGGGGAGCTGTTTTTT; CDR3aa: CAVQGTTGELFF; d_gene: .; j_gene: TRBJ2-2; v_gene: TRBV27; abundance: .
CDR3nt: TGTGCCAGCAGTCTCTTTACAGGGTACGACCAGCCCCAGCATTTT; CDR3aa: CASSLFTGYDQPQHF; d_gene: .; j_gene: TRBJ1-5; v_gene: TRBV28; abundance: few
CDR3nt: TGTGCCAGCAGTTTATTTGTCGCGTGGGCGGGAGGGATCCATGAGCAGTTCTTC; CDR3aa: CASSLFVAWAGGIHEQFF; d_gene: TRBD2; j_gene: TRBJ2-1; v_gene: TRBV28; abundance: .
CDR3nt: TGTGCCAGCAGCTTGCTCACAGATACGCAGTATTTT; CDR3aa: CASSLLTDTQYF; d_gene: .; j_gene: TRBJ2-3; v_gene: TRBV5-5; abundance: .
CDR3nt: TGTGCCAGCAGCTTAGCGGTACACCTTGAAGCTTTCTTT; CDR3aa: CASSLAVHLEAFF; d_gene: .; j_gene: TRBJ1-1; v_gene: TRBV7-3; abundance: few
CDR3nt: TGTGCCAGCAGTACCGCAAGCTGGGGACTAGCGGACAACTACGAGCAGTACTTC; CDR3aa: CASSTASWGLADNYEQYF; d_gene: TRBD2; j_gene: TRBJ2-7; v_gene: TRBV28; abundance: few
CDR3nt: TGTGCCAGCAGTTTGACTAGCGGCAACACCGGGGAGCTGTTTTTT; CDR3aa: CASSLTSGNTGELFF; d_gene: TRBD2; j_gene: TRBJ2-2; v_gene: TRBV28; abundance: .
CDR3nt: TGTGCCAGCAGCTTAGTAGCGGGGAACACCGGGGAGCTGTTTTTT; CDR3aa: CASSLVAGNTGELFF; d_gene: TRBD2; j_gene: TRBJ2-2; v_gene: TRBV7-2; abundance: .
CDR3nt: TGCGCCAGCAGCCAAGGACCTGGAACAGCCTACGAGCAGTACTTC; CDR3aa: CASSQGPGTAYEQYF; d_gene: .; j_gene: TRBJ2-7; v_gene: TRBV4-3; abundance: .
CDR3nt: TGTGCCAGCAGTTTTGGGGGGGCGAGCAATCAGCCCCAGCATTTT; CDR3aa: CASSFGGASNQPQHF; d_gene: .; j_gene: TRBJ1-5; v_gene: TRBV28; abundance: .
CDR3nt: TGTGCCAGCACCAACGGTCGCGGCGGGAGGGCCAGGGCAGATACGCAGTATTTT; CDR3aa: CASTNGRGGRARADTQYF; d_gene: TRBD2; j_gene: TRBJ2-3; v_gene: TRBV28; abundance: few